This T cell receptor beta chain was profiled in a study of breast tumors, draining lymph nodes, adjacent tissues. General study findings and limits: Luminal-like breast cancer showed significantly greater tumor-nontumor repertoire similarity than basal-like breast cancer did. Findings are consistent with lymph node origin and intratumoral expansion of most tumor T cells.

The lymph nodes were axillary draining lymph nodes from breast cancer patients. Each CDR3 protein is one row after TCRdb ran MiXCR on the multiplex PCR reads. The table includes about 180,000 distinct CDR3 sequences, approximately 30% detected once. Germline V gene data show CDR1 as SEHNR and CDR2 as FQNEAQ (reference sequence). The junction had 7 bases not matched to a gene; V was cut back by 2 bases and J by 9 bases. This CDR3 spans 16 amino acids. Details on this clonotype: Its antigen remains unidentified. This clone may be a read error of a much larger clone one base away.

This sequence joins TRBV7-9 and TRBJ2-1; TRBD2 aligns across 13 bases. This clonotype originated in a female donor with breast cancer. Some clones in this sample may be carry-over from other donors' samples. Sample: axillary lymph node tissue. This CDR3 reads CASSLWGLAGSGEQFF. The CDR3, as DNA: TGTGCCAGCAGCTTATGGGGACTAGCGGGGTCGGGTGAGCAGTTCTTC.